This TCR beta chain was sequenced during a study of radiotherapy plus CTLA-4 blockade in lung cancer. Study findings and constraints: According to reports, early shifts in blood T cell clones, alongside interferon-beta, forecast response most accurately.

Here immunoSEQ multiplex PCR was the method, and the copy in TCRdb shows in-frame clones only, minus some. The profile shows tens of thousands of clones, around 70% of them singletons. A remark on this clone: Its antigen is as yet unknown.

From germline, CDR1 is SGHNT and CDR2 YYREEE (reference sequence). CDR3 size: 17 residues. V lost 0 bases and J lost 0, with 14 bases in between. The clonotype was recovered from a human donor with non-small cell lung cancer whose response to radiotherapy plus ipilimumab could not be evaluated. The sample consisted of peripheral blood, taken from a patient treated with radiotherapy plus ipilimumab. This rearrangement joins TRBV5-4 to TRBJ2-3; maybe TRBD2 (6 bases). Here the CDR3 DNA reads TGTGCCAGCAGCTTGGAACCCGGCGGGACTAGCACAGATACGCAGTATTTT. This sequence encodes CASSLEPGGTSTDTQYF.